This T cell receptor beta chain was observed in a study of blood T cells in healthy people across ages. This clonotype was seen a few times. The CDR3 covers 15 residues. Germline V gene sequence: CDR1 DFQATT, CDR2 SNEGSKA (reference sequence). A second PCR, run for about 7 to 11 cycles, used a sample-barcoded 5' primer plus a J-beta primer mix. A template-switch adaptor containing 12 random nucleotides labeled each cDNA molecule. TCRdb redid the calling of the 5' RACE reads with MiXCR, one entry per CDR3 protein. The sample lists around 700,000 distinct CDR3 sequences; roughly 25% were seen once. These same data were also listed under a study on T cells of mothers and their children. That paper states: Samples were provided by three healthy Caucasian mothers and their six children. Whether related or unrelated, pairs show similar shaping of TCR recombination output by thymic selection.

The genes are TRBV20-1 and TRBJ2-1; the D gene is possibly TRBD2 (6 bases). The source is a boy between 10 and 17 years old in good health. The sample consisted of blood. The chain's CDR3 is CSAIRSGLWINEQFF. The CDR3 DNA sequence: TGCAGCGCAATCCGTTCGGGACTCTGGATTAATGAGCAGTTCTTC.